The 13 T cell receptor beta chains below all came from one sample that was sequenced in a study of Ad26.COV2.S vaccination and SARS-CoV-2 variants. As for treatment: some 20 received Ad26.COV2.S at low or high dose, single or two shots; about 5 received placebo; per-sample allocation not given. The samples date from day 63 after the first vaccine or placebo injection. Produced via immunoSEQ multiplex PCR; TCRdb's table is partial and in-frame only. The sample gives roughly 350,000 clones, approximately 86% of which show up once; roughly 10% is in the top ten. The sequencing used peripheral blood, collected in a trial of Ad26.COV2.S vaccine versus placebo. The receptors were gathered from a person aged 18-65 years who received the Ad26.COV2.S COVID-19 vaccine or a placebo.

The chain has TRBV10-1 and TRBJ1-2; tentative D call: TRBD1 (6 bases). The CDR3 length is 14 residues. Germline-derived CDR1 and CDR2 are WNHNN and SYGVQD (reference sequence). Trimming stripped 3 bases from V and 3 bases from J, with 11 bases between. In nucleotides, the CDR3 is TGCGCCAGCAGTGATACAGGGTCAGACTATGGCTACACCTTC. Protein product: CASSDTGSDYGYTF.

The rearrangement joins TRBV5-1 to TRBJ1-1; D remains ambiguous. CDR1 is SGHRS, CDR2 YFSETQ, per germline. This CDR3 comprises 14 residues. Trimming left V 4 bases short and J 5 bases short, with 15 bases between. CDR3 DNA: TGCGCCAGCAGCGATATATCCGGGAGGACTGAAGCTTTCTTT. It translates to CASSDISGRTEAFF.

The J gene is TRBJ2-7, the V gene TRBV19; D is perhaps TRBD2 (6 bases). Germline CDR1 reads LNHDA; CDR2 reads SQIVND (reference sequence). Trimming removed 5 bases at V and 1 base at J, with 12 bases between. The CDR3 extends over 14 amino acids. CDR3 protein: CASSPPGRSYEQYF. DNA for the CDR3: TGTGCCAGTAGTCCCCCAGGGAGGTCCTACGAGCAGTACTTC. The full variable domain, with the rest looked up from reference TRBV19 and TRBJ2-7, is DGGITQSPKYLFRKEGQNVTLSCEQNLNHDAMYWYRQDPGQGLRLIYYSQIVNDFQKGDIAEGYSVSREKKESFPLTVTSAQKNPTAFYLCASSPPGRSYEQYFGPGTRLTVT.

The chain recombines TRBV27 with TRBJ2-7; D might be TRBD1 (5 bases). The CDR3 is 13 amino acids. The V end lost 5 bases, the J end lost 3 bases, and 11 bases lay between the germline ends. CDR1 MNHEY and CDR2 SMNVEV come from the germline V gene (reference sequence). Written as DNA, the CDR3 is TGTGCCAGCAGTCGTCTTGACAGCTACGAGCAGTACTTC. As protein: CASSRLDSYEQYF.

The V and J genes are TRBV28 and TRBJ2-5; perhaps TRBD2 as D (7 bases). Germline CDR1 reads MDHEN; CDR2 reads SYDVKM. The CDR3 runs to 17 residues. V gave up 6 bases and J gave up 4 bases, with 24 bases separating them. The CDR3 sequence: CASSSGTSLGGRETQYF. The CDR3 DNA follows: TGTGCCAGCAGCTCCGGGACATCTTTGGGGGGGCGAGAGACCCAGTACTTC.

The chain carries TRBV12-3 or TRBV12-4 and TRBJ1-4; D unclear. V was trimmed by 6 bases and J by 5 bases, leaving 4 bases between them. There are 11 residues in the CDR3. CDR3 DNA: TGTGCCAGCAGGTACAATGAAAAACTGTTTTTT. Its protein is CASRYNEKLFF.

The chain recombines TRBV6-2 or TRBV6-3 with TRBJ2-7; TRBD2 might be the D (5 bases). Looked up from germline, CDR1 is MNHEY and CDR2 is SVGEGT. This CDR3 contains 14 residues. Trimming stripped 4 bases from V and 6 bases from J, with 16 bases between. CDR3 in amino acids: CASSFRGGNGEQYF. For the CDR3, the DNA is TGTGCCAGCAGTTTCCGGGGTGGGAATGGCGAGCAGTACTTC.

DNA for the CDR3: TGTGCCAGCAGCTCACGGGACAGAGGGACCATCAACACCGGGGAGCTGTTTTTT. This codes for CASSSRDRGTINTGELFF. The chain has TRBV7-2 and TRBJ2-2; 7 bases match TRBD1. V was pared by 4 bases and J by 2 bases, with 13 bases of the junction left unmatched. The CDR3 totals 18 residues. Germline loops: CDR1 SGHTA, CDR2 FQGNSA.

The V and J genes are TRBV5-1 and TRBJ2-1, with D possibly TRBD2 on 6 matching bases. The length of the CDR3 is 13 residues. V was trimmed by 1 base and J by 8 bases, leaving 10 bases between them. CDR1 and CDR2 from the germline V gene are SGHRS and YFSETQ. The chain's CDR3 is CASSLPSGDEQFF. The CDR3 DNA reads TGCGCCAGCAGCTTGCCCTCGGGGGATGAGCAGTTCTTC.

V usage is TRBV7-2 and J usage is TRBJ2-5, with 9 nucleotides matching TRBD1. The germline V gene has CDR1 SGHTA and CDR2 FQGNSA. This CDR3 has 15 residues. The junction had 6 bases not matched to a gene; V was cut back by 5 bases and J by 2 bases. The CDR3 region has the DNA TGTGCCAGCAGCACCGGGACAGGGAGTCAAGAGACCCAGTACTTC. Translating it yields CASSTGTGSQETQYF.

This clone showed up just a few times. Additional DNA sequences in this sample encode the identical CDR3. V usage is TRBV7-2 and J usage is TRBJ1-3; D is undetermined. This CDR3 has 14 amino acids. V dropped 1 base and J dropped 0 bases, with 4 bases sitting between them. The germline CDR1 and CDR2 sequences are SGHTA and FQGNSA. The CDR3 loop is CASSLGSSGNTIYF. CDR3 sequence (DNA): TGTGCCAGCAGCTTAGGGAGCTCTGGAAACACCATATATTTT.

The rearrangement joins TRBV10-3 to TRBJ2-7, with TRBD2 identical over 9 bases. There are 15 residues in the CDR3. V was clipped by 4 bases and J by 6 bases; unmatched bases: 10. The germline V gene has CDR1 ENHRY and CDR2 SYGVKD. CDR3 nucleotide sequence: TGTGCCATCAGTGGATTAGCGGGAGTAATGGGCGAGCAGTACTTC. It is translated as CAISGLAGVMGEQYF.

The rearrangement joins TRBV7-2 to TRBJ1-1; 8 nucleotides align to TRBD1. This CDR3 has 15 amino acids. Germline V gene lookup returns CDR1 SGHTA and CDR2 FQGNSA. J lost 1 base, V lost 4 bases, and 5 bases had no gene match. CDR3 DNA sequence: TGTGCCAGCAGCTCTACAGGGGGAGAGAACACTGAAGCTTTCTTT. Amino acid sequence: CASSSTGGENTEAFF. Using reference TRBV7-2 and TRBJ1-1 for the parts outside the CDR3, the full variable domain is GAGVSQSPSNKVTEKGKDVELRCDPISGHTALYWYRQSLGQGLEFLIYFQGNSAPDKSGLPSDRFSAERTGGSVSTLTIQRTQQEDSAVYLCASSSTGGENTEAFFGQGTRLTVV.